This TCR beta chain appears in the sequencing data of a study of blood T cell repertoires in COVID-19. TCRdb's copy holds only in-frame clones and misses some; the assay was immunoSEQ multiplex PCR. The sample yields around 450,000 clones, 90% seen once. The CDR3 totals 14 residues. V dropped 10 bases and J dropped 8 bases, with 20 bases sitting between them. The gene calls are TRBV6-7 and TRBJ1-4, with D possibly TRBD1 on 6 matching bases. TRBV6-7 qualifies as an ORF whose function is uncertain. The sequenced material came from PBMCs or T cells enriched from blood (not recorded which). The source of this sequence is a man in his late teens or twenties who had recovered from COVID-19. The CDR3 sequence is CATLLEDSEEKLFF. Written as DNA, the CDR3 is TGTGCCACCCTTTTAGAGGACAGCGAAGAAAAACTGTTTTTT.